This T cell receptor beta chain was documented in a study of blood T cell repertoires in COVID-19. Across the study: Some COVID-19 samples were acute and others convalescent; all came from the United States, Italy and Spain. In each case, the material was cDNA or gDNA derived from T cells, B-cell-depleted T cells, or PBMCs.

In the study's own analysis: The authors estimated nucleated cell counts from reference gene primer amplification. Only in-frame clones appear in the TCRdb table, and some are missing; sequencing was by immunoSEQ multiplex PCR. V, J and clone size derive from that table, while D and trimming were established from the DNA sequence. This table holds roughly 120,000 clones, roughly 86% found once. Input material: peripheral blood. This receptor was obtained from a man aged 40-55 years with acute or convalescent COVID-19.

The CDR3, as DNA: TGTGCCAGCAGTGACCCCGGGACAGGAGCGAACACCGGGGAGCTGTTTTTT. The encoded protein is CASSDPGTGANTGELFF. V is TRBV6-4 and J is TRBJ2-2; 8 positions agree with TRBD1. Losses at the gene ends were 2 bases for V and 0 bases for J; bases not matched to a gene: 5. The germline CDR1 and CDR2 sequences are MRHNA and SNTAGT. CDR3 size: 17 residues.